Below are 31 T cell receptor beta chains sequenced from a single sample in a study of blood T cell repertoires in COVID-19. Repertoires were generated with immunoSEQ multiplex PCR, while TCRdb's copy carries only in-frame clones and drops some. The sample contains over 250,000 clones, 85% to 90% of which appear only once. Sequenced: peripheral blood. The receptors derive from a human donor in a cohort sampled during active COVID-19.

CDR3 residues: CASSYSTGGNEKLFF. In nucleotides, the CDR3 is TGTGCCAGCAGTTACTCGACAGGGGGGAATGAAAAACTGTTTTTT. The V and J genes are TRBV6-6 and TRBJ1-4; TRBD1 matches at 9 bases. Germline CDR1 is MNHNY and CDR2 is SVGAGI (reference sequence). V shed 0 bases and J 5 bases; nucleotides not matched to a gene: 1. The CDR3 extends over 15 amino acids.

The chain is built from TRBV6-5 and TRBJ2-2; D is unresolved. Germline V lookup: CDR1 MNHEY, CDR2 SVGAGI. CDR3 size: 15 residues. V was pared by 4 bases and J by 4 bases, with 13 bases between. The CDR3 loop reads CASSFQTRPTGELFF. The CDR3 region has the DNA TGTGCCAGCAGTTTCCAGACAAGGCCCACCGGGGAGCTGTTTTTT.

Only one count was recorded for this clone. V usage is TRBV19 and J usage is TRBJ1-1; D gene uncertain. Germline V gives CDR1 LNHDA, CDR2 SQIVND (reference sequence). The ends were cut back, 6 bases at V and 1 base at J, with 12 bases in the middle. The length of the CDR3 is 14 residues. The CDR3 reads CASRWSGSNTEAFF. CDR3 nucleotide sequence: TGTGCCAGTAGATGGTCGGGTTCGAACACTGAAGCTTTCTTT.

The CDR3 here is CASSLEGQEYQPQHF. For the CDR3, the DNA is TGCGCCAGCAGCTTGGAGGGACAGGAATATCAGCCCCAGCATTTT. This sequence joins TRBV5-1 and TRBJ1-5; 8 nucleotides agree with TRBD1. The germline V gene encodes CDR1 SGHRS and CDR2 YFSETQ. CDR3 length: 15 residues. Unmatched junction bases numbered 4, after V lost 0 bases and J lost 5 bases.

The rearrangement uses TRBV4-3 and TRBJ2-7; D call uncertain. From germline, CDR1 is LGHNA and CDR2 YSLEER. The CDR3 spans 15 residues. Trimming took 0 bases from V and 3 from J, leaving 12 bases between them. The CDR3 is CASSQDFRSVYEQYF. The CDR3 DNA is TGCGCCAGCAGCCAAGATTTCAGGTCAGTCTACGAGCAGTACTTC.

Concerning this clone: Other DNA sequences of this sample code for an identical CDR3. The CDR3 bases are TGTGCCACCCAGCGGGAGGGTTACAATGAGCAGTTCTTC. This gives the protein CATQREGYNEQFF. The chain carries TRBV24-1 and TRBJ2-1; 10 positions agree with TRBD2. V was pared by 9 bases and J by 4 bases, with 2 bases of the junction left unmatched. The CDR3 is made up of 13 amino acids. Germline lookup yields CDR1 KGHDR and CDR2 SFDVKD.

The gene calls are TRBV28 and TRBJ1-1; 7 bases are a match to TRBD1. The CDR3 is 15 amino acids. CDR1 MDHEN and CDR2 SYDVKM come from the germline V gene. Trimming at V came to 8 bases and at J to 0 bases, leaving 9 bases not matched to a gene. The CDR3 DNA is TGTGCCAGCCAGGGACAGAAAAAACTGAACACTGAAGCTTTCTTT. As protein: CASQGQKKLNTEAFF.

This chain links TRBV5-8 with TRBJ2-1, with 11 nucleotides matching TRBD2. Per germline, CDR1 SGHTS and CDR2 YDEGEE. The CDR3 extends over 15 amino acids. The V gene end was trimmed by 4 bases and the J gene end by 8 bases; junction bases not matched to a gene: 8. This chain's CDR3 is CASSLLAGEGDEQFF. For the CDR3, the DNA is TGTGCCAGCAGCCTACTAGCGGGAGAGGGGGATGAGCAGTTCTTC.

CDR3 in amino acids: CASSSTWQETQYF. CDR3 in DNA: TGTGCCAGCAGCTCGACATGGCAAGAGACCCAGTACTTC. The chain uses TRBV7-2 and TRBJ2-5, with D unresolved. This CDR3 comprises 13 residues. V lost 4 bases to trimming and J lost 2 bases, with 8 bases between them. Germline assignment: CDR1 SGHTA and CDR2 FQGNSA.

The chain carries TRBV6-6 and TRBJ2-1, with D tentatively TRBD1 (6 bases). Trimming pared 5 bases from V and 1 base from J, leaving 12 bases between. Germline-derived CDR1 and CDR2 are MNHNY and SVGAGI (reference sequence). The CDR3 spans 15 residues. This chain's CDR3 is CASSTQGSSYNEQFF. In DNA form, the CDR3 reads TGTGCCAGCAGTACCCAGGGGTCATCCTACAATGAGCAGTTCTTC.

This chain uses TRBV6-5 with TRBJ2-1; tentatively, D is TRBD2 (6 bases). Trimming stripped 5 bases from V and 13 bases from J, with 18 bases between. The length of the CDR3 is 13 residues. The germline CDR1 and CDR2 sequences are MNHEY and SVGAGI. Written as DNA, the CDR3 is TGTGCCAGCAGTCCACATTATAGCGGAGGCCAGTTCTTC. Translated, it gives CASSPHYSGGQFF.

The chain is built from TRBV7-6 and TRBJ2-3; tentative D call: TRBD2 (5 bases). V lost 1 base, J lost 1 base, and 12 bases lay in between. Germline loops: CDR1 SGHVS, CDR2 FNYEAQ. The CDR3 has 16 residues. DNA for the CDR3: TGTGCCAGCAGCTTAGGTGGTGGTAGCGGCACAGATACGCAGTATTTT. Protein product: CASSLGGGSGTDTQYF.

The gene calls are TRBV21-1 and TRBJ2-7; the table assigns TRBD2, which was not confirmed against the DNA. TRBV21-1 is described as a pseudogene. The CDR3 sequence is 20 residues long. CDR3 residues: CASSKVIGGSGRRFSYEQYF. DNA of the CDR3: TGTGCCAGCAGCAAAGTCATCGGGGGTAGCGGGAGGAGGTTCTCCTACGAGCAGTACTTC.

The rearrangement uses TRBV10-3 and TRBJ2-3, with 9 bases fitting TRBD1. CDR3 length: 14 residues. Germline CDR1 reads ENHRY; CDR2 reads SYGVKD. V shed 6 bases, J shed 12 bases, and the junction held 13 bases outside the gene matches. The CDR3 loop reads CAIRPGQGSQQQYF. In DNA form, the CDR3 reads TGTGCCATCAGGCCGGGACAGGGTTCTCAACAACAGTATTTT.

The chain recombines TRBV12-5 with TRBJ2-3; possibly TRBD2 for D (6 bases). Germline CDR1 and CDR2: LGHNT and FRNRAP. Trimming left V 3 bases short and J 5 bases short, with 12 bases between. This CDR3 has 14 residues. Written as DNA, the CDR3 is TGTGCTAGTGGTTTCGAGGGAGCGGGAGATACGCAGTATTTT. This translates into CASGFEGAGDTQYF.

V is TRBV5-6 and J is TRBJ2-1; TRBD1 aligns across 7 bases. From germline, CDR1 is SGHDT and CDR2 YYEEEE. The J segment lost 2 bases and the V segment lost 1 base, leaving 6 bases of the junction unmatched. The CDR3 consists of 16 residues. The chain's CDR3 is CASSLRGQRPYNEQFF. The CDR3 region has the DNA TGTGCCAGCAGCTTGCGGGGACAGAGACCCTACAATGAGCAGTTCTTC. Variable domain in full (rest from reference TRBV5-6 and TRBJ2-1): DAGVTQSPTHLIKTRGQQVTLRCSPKSGHDTVSWYQQALGQGPQFIFQYYEEEERQRGNFPDRFSGHQFPNYSSELNVNALLLGDSALYLCASSLRGQRPYNEQFFGPGTRLTVL.

The genes are TRBV7-9 and TRBJ1-1; D is perhaps TRBD1 (5 bases). This CDR3 region has 16 residues. With 2 bases removed from V and 1 base from J, the gap between germline ends came to 14 bases. The germline CDR1 and CDR2 sequences are SEHNR and FQNEAQ (reference sequence). Written as DNA, the CDR3 is TGTGCCAGCAGCTTAAGCTTTATCGGGGGGAACACTGAAGCTTTCTTT. This translates into CASSLSFIGGNTEAFF.

This chain links TRBV6-6 with TRBJ1-5; the match to TRBD1 covers 10 bases. In germline, CDR1 is MNHNY, CDR2 SVGAGI (reference sequence). This CDR3 contains 15 residues. Trimming at V came to 4 bases and at J to 4 bases, leaving 4 bases not matched to a gene. The chain's CDR3 is CASSWPGQGNQPQHF. The CDR3 region has the DNA TGTGCCAGCAGTTGGCCGGGACAGGGGAATCAGCCCCAGCATTTT.

The CDR3 region is CASSSGFPTGNTIYF. DNA of the CDR3: TGTGCCAGCAGTTCAGGGTTTCCCACTGGAAACACCATATATTTT. The V call is TRBV6-5, the J call TRBJ1-3, with D possibly matching TRBD1 (5 bases). This CDR3 comprises 15 residues. V gave up 4 bases and J gave up 2 bases, with 12 bases separating them. CDR1 MNHEY and CDR2 SVGAGI come from the germline V gene.

The CDR3 region is CASSLTGQGIPEAFF. The CDR3 region has the DNA TGTGCCAGCAGCTTAACGGGACAGGGAATCCCTGAAGCTTTCTTT. This chain links TRBV7-9 with TRBJ1-1; TRBD1 matches 9 bases. Germline values: CDR1 SEHNR, CDR2 FQNEAQ (reference sequence). J gave up 6 bases and V 2 bases, and 7 bases lay outside the gene matches. CDR3 length: 15 amino acids. Full variable domain (remainder filled in from reference TRBV7-9 and TRBJ1-1): DTGVSQNPRHKITKRGQNVTFRCDPISEHNRLYWYRQTLGQGPEFLTYFQNEAQLEKSRLLSDRFSAERPKGSFSTLEIQRTEQGDSAMYLCASSLTGQGIPEAFFGQGTRLTVV.

This rearrangement joins TRBV28 to TRBJ2-1; D ambiguous. The CDR3 loop spans 10 amino acids. Trimming shortened V by 5 bases and J by 15 bases, and 11 bases separated the two germline ends. CDR1 and CDR2 from the germline V gene are MDHEN and SYDVKM. This CDR3 reads CASSGRVTFF. As DNA, the CDR3 is TGTGCCAGCAGTGGCCGGGTCACGTTCTTC.

The CDR3: CATSRGKSWQQAYEQYF. In DNA, the CDR3 is TGTGCCACCAGCAGAGGAAAATCTTGGCAACAGGCCTACGAGCAGTACTTC. The V and J genes are TRBV15 and TRBJ2-7, with D tentatively TRBD1 (5 bases). The length of the CDR3 is 17 residues. Germline values: CDR1 LNHNV, CDR2 YYDKDF (reference sequence). V lost 1 base and J 2 bases, leaving 18 bases between the germline ends.

Details on this clone: Different DNA sequences within this sample yield the same CDR3. The chain joins TRBV5-6 to TRBJ1-6; the D gene is possibly TRBD1 (5 bases). CDR3 size: 12 residues. Trimming left V 3 bases short and J 9 bases short, with 7 bases between. Germline V gene data show CDR1 as SGHDT and CDR2 as YYEEEE. The CDR3 region has the DNA TGTGCCAGCAGCTCGGGGGGTTCACCCCTCCACTTT. This sequence encodes CASSSGGSPLHF.

The CDR3 is CASSKKGLTTNEKLFF. The DNA for the CDR3 is TGTGCCAGCAGCAAAAAGGGACTGACAACTAATGAAAAACTGTTTTTT. The chain is built from TRBV21-1 and TRBJ1-4. TRBV21-1 is noted as a pseudogene. CDR3 length equals 16 residues.

The rearrangement joins TRBV11-2 to TRBJ2-7; D remains ambiguous. Per the germline V gene, CDR1 is SGHAT and CDR2 is FQNNGV. This CDR3 spans 12 amino acids. Trimming shortened V by 1 base and J by 6 bases, and 7 bases separated the two germline ends. CDR3 loop: CASSLVTLEQYF. The CDR3 DNA sequence: TGTGCCAGCAGCTTAGTCACTCTCGAGCAGTACTTC.

The rearrangement joins TRBV6-5 to TRBJ1-4, with 10 bases lining up with TRBD1. This CDR3 comprises 14 residues. From germline, CDR1 is MNHEY and CDR2 SVGAGI. V lost 6 bases, J lost 7 bases, and 5 bases stayed unmatched. For the CDR3, the DNA is TGTGCCAGCAGGGGGACAGGGGTGATTGAAAAACTGTTTTTT. Residues: CASRGTGVIEKLFF.

The chain joins TRBV3-1 (or the pseudogene TRBV3-2) to TRBJ2-3; maybe TRBD2 (7 bases). CDR1 is LGHDT, CDR2 YNNKEL, per germline (reference sequence). Trimming took off 2 bases at V and 6 bases at J, with 12 bases between the two ends. The CDR3 covers 14 residues. CDR3 region: CASSQTAGADTQYF. The CDR3 DNA follows: TGTGCCAGCAGCCAAACTGCGGGGGCCGATACGCAGTATTTT.

This clone has just one count. The chain is built from TRBV18 and TRBJ1-2; 11 nucleotides align to TRBD1. Germline V gene lookup returns CDR1 KGHSH and CDR2 LQKENI. The CDR3 has 14 residues. Trimming cost V 3 bases and J 6 bases; bases outside gene matches: 3. The CDR3 reads CASSPGQGVDGYTF. CDR3 nucleotide sequence: TGTGCCAGCTCACCGGGACAGGGGGTAGATGGCTACACCTTC.

V gene TRBV28 combines with J gene TRBJ1-5, with D possibly matching TRBD1 (6 bases). The CDR3 loop spans 15 amino acids. Trimming pared 2 bases from V and 2 bases from J, leaving 10 bases between. CDR1 and CDR2 (germline): MDHEN, SYDVKM. In nucleotides, the CDR3 is TGTGCCAGCAGTTTAGGGGGGGCGGGCAATCAGCCCCAGCATTTT. The encoded protein is CASSLGGAGNQPQHF.

This sequence joins TRBV9 and TRBJ2-7, with D perhaps matching TRBD2 (5 bases). The CDR3 sequence is 14 residues long. CDR1 is SGDLS, CDR2 YYNGEE, per germline. V was trimmed by 2 bases and J by 0 bases, leaving 9 bases between them. The CDR3, as DNA: TGTGCCAGCAGCGTCGAGGGTAGCTCCTACGAGCAGTACTTC. It codes for CASSVEGSSYEQYF.

The J gene is TRBJ2-1, the V gene TRBV10-3, with 13 bases fitting TRBD2. Trimming at V came to 8 bases and at J to 10 bases, leaving 5 bases not matched to a gene. Germline values: CDR1 ENHRY, CDR2 SYGVKD. CDR3 size: 13 residues. The DNA for the CDR3 is TGTGCCATCTCAGGACTAGCGGGAGAGGAGCAGTTCTTC. Translation: CAISGLAGEEQFF.